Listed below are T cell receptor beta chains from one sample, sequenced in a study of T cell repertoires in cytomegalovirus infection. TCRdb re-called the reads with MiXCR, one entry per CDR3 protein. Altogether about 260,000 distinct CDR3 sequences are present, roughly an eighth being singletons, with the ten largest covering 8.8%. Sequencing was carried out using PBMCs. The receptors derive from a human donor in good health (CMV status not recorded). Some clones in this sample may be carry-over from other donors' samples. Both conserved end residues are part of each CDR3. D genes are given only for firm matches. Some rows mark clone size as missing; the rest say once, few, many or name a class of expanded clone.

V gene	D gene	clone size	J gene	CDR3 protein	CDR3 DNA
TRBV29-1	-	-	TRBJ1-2	CSVAGWGYTF	TGCAGCGTTGCGGGATGGGGCTACACCTTC
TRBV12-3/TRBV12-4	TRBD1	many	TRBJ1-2	CASTTDRGHGYTF	TGTGCCAGCACCACCGACAGGGGGCATGGCTACACCTTC
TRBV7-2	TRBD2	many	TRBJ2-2	CASSFTSGVYTGELFF	TGTGCCAGCAGCTTCACTAGCGGGGTATATACCGGGGAGCTGTTTTTT
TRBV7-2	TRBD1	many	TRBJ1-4	CASRRTGDEKLFF	TGTGCCAGCAGAAGGACAGGGGATGAAAAACTGTTTTTT
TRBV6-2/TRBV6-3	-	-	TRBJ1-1	CASSYSTALEAFF	TGTGCCAGCAGTTACTCGACAGCACTTGAAGCTTTCTTT
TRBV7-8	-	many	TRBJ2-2	CASSLPRGELFF	TGTGCCAGCAGCTTACCCCGAGGGGAGCTGTTTTTT
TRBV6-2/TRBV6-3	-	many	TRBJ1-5	CASSYMGGNQPQHF	TGTGCCAGCAGTTACATGGGAGGGAATCAGCCCCAGCATTTT
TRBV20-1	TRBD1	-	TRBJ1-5	CSARTGVNQPQHF	TGCAGTGCCAGGACAGGGGTCAATCAGCCCCAGCATTTT
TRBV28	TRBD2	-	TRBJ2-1	CASSFGGPGLAGGGEQFF	TGTGCCAGCAGTTTCGGGGGACCCGGGCTAGCGGGGGGAGGTGAGCAGTTCTTC
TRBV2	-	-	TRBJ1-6	CASSELGRVGSPLHF	TGTGCCAGCAGTGAATTGGGCAGGGTTGGGTCACCCCTCCACTTT
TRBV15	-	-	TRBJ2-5	CATSVRGETQYF	TGTGCCACCAGCGTCCGTGGGGAGACCCAGTACTTC
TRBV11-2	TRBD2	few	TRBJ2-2	CASSFLVAGTGELFF	TGTGCCAGCAGCTTTTTAGTAGCGGGTACCGGGGAGCTGTTTTTT
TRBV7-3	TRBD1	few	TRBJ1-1	CASSPNRGTEAFF	TGTGCCAGCAGCCCGAACAGGGGAACTGAAGCTTTCTTT
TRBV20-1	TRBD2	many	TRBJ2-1	CSARGSGSSQNNEQFF	TGCAGTGCTAGAGGTAGCGGGAGTTCGCAAAACAATGAGCAGTTCTTC
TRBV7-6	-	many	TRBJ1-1	CASMNPGVKTEAFF	TGTGCCAGCATGAACCCAGGGGTTAAGACTGAAGCTTTCTTT
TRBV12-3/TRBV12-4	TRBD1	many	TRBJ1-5	CASSFRDRARGYQPQHF	TGTGCCAGCAGTTTTCGGGACAGGGCCCGCGGTTATCAGCCCCAGCATTTT
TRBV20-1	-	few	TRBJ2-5	CSARAFIGQETQYF	TGCAGTGCTAGGGCCTTCATAGGGCAAGAGACCCAGTACTTC
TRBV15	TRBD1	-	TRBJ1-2	CATSTDRVYGYTF	TGTGCCACCAGCACAGACAGGGTCTATGGCTACACCTTC
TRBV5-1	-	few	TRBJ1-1	CASSLGVGRDTEAFF	TGCGCCAGCAGCTTGGGGGTGGGGCGCGACACTGAAGCTTTCTTT
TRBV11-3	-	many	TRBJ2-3	CASSFAGRGRVDTQYF	TGTGCCAGCAGCTTCGCGGGACGCGGACGAGTAGATACGCAGTATTTT
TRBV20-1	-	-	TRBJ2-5	CSATGIRGETQYF	TGCAGTGCTACCGGGATCCGCGGGGAGACCCAGTACTTC
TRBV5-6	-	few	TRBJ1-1	CASSSEIEAFF	TGTGCCAGCAGCTCCGAAATTGAAGCTTTCTTT
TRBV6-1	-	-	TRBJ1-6	CASSVQGSYNSPLHF	TGTGCCAGCAGCGTTCAAGGCTCCTATAATTCACCCCTCCACTTT
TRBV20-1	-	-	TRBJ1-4	CSARENFVEKLFF	TGCAGTGCTAGAGAAAACTTCGTCGAAAAACTGTTTTTT
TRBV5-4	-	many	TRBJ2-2	CASSLEAHTGELFF	TGTGCCAGCAGCTTGGAAGCTCACACCGGGGAGCTGTTTTTT
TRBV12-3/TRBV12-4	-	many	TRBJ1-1	CASSVDLGTEAFF	TGTGCCAGCAGCGTTGATCTGGGCACTGAAGCTTTCTTT
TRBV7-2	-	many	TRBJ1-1	CASSQTAMNTEAFF	TGTGCCAGCAGCCAGACAGCTATGAACACTGAAGCTTTCTTT
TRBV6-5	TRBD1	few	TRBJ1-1	CASSRRDRYTEAFF	TGTGCCAGCAGTAGACGGGACAGGTATACTGAAGCTTTCTTT
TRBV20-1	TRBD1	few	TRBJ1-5	CSAETGDNQPQHF	TGCAGTGCCGAGACAGGGGACAATCAGCCCCAGCATTTT
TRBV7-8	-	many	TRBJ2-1	CASSSLWEETYNEQFF	TGTGCCAGCAGCTCCCTGTGGGAGGAGACCTACAATGAGCAGTTCTTC
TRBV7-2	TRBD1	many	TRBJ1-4	CASSLDRGAGLFF	TGTGCCAGCAGCTTGGACAGGGGGGCAGGACTGTTTTTT
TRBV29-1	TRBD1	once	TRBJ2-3	CSVGVGQGTDTQYF	TGCAGCGTTGGAGTGGGACAGGGGACAGATACGCAGTATTTT
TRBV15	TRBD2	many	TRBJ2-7	CATNLDTSGPHEQYF	TGTGCCACCAATCTCGATACTAGCGGGCCACACGAGCAGTACTTC
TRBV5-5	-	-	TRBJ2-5	CASSLRLVETQYF	TGTGCCAGCAGCTTGAGGCTAGTGGAGACCCAGTACTTC
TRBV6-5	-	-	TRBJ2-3	CASRSDPTDTQYF	TGTGCCAGCAGATCCGACCCCACAGATACGCAGTATTTT
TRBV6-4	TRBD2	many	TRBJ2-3	CASSSGAGEEDTQYF	TGTGCCAGCAGTTCTGGGGCGGGGGAGGAAGATACGCAGTATTTT
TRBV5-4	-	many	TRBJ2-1	CASSLEAWDEQFF	TGTGCCAGCAGCTTGGAGGCCTGGGATGAGCAGTTCTTC
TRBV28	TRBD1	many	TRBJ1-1	CASSFYSGQLQAFF	TGTGCCAGCAGTTTCTATTCGGGACAGCTCCAAGCTTTCTTT
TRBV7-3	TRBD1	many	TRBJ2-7	CASSVTGGWGYEQYF	TGTGCCAGCAGCGTCACAGGGGGCTGGGGATACGAGCAGTACTTC
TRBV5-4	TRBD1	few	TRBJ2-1	CASSTRDRGNEQFF	TGTGCCAGCAGCACTAGGGACAGGGGTAACGAGCAGTTCTTC
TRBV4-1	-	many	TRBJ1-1	CASSHRTMNTEAFF	TGCGCCAGCAGCCACAGGACCATGAACACTGAAGCTTTCTTT
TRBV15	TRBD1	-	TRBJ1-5	CATSRGDRDQPQHF	TGTGCCACCAGCAGAGGGGACAGGGATCAGCCCCAGCATTTT
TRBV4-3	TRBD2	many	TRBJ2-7	CASSPGTSVTHEQYF	TGCGCCAGCAGCCCCGGGACTAGCGTTACCCACGAGCAGTACTTC
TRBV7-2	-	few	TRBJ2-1	CASSMAGREQFF	TGTGCCAGCAGTATGGCGGGACGTGAGCAGTTCTTC